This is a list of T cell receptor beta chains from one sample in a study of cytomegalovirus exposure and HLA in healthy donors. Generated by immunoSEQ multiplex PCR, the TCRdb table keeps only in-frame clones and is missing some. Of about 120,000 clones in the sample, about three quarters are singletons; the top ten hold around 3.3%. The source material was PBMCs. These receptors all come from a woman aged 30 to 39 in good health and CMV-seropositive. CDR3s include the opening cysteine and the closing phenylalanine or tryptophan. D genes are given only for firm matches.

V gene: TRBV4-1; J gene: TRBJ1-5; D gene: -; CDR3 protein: CASSQGPWRSNQPQHF
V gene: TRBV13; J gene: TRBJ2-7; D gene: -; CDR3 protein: CASSLLAVVLYEQYF
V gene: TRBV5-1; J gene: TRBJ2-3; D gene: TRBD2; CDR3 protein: CASSSQTGLAGGPTDTQYF
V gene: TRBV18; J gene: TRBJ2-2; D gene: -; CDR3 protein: CASSPLPGTLKGGELFF
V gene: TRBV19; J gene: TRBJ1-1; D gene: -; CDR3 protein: CASSIEGGEAFF
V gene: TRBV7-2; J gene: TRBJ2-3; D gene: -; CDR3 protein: CASSFHTDTQYF
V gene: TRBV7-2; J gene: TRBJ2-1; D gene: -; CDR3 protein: CASSLWADNEQFF
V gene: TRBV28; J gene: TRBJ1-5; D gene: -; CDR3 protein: CASNRRDTDQPQHF
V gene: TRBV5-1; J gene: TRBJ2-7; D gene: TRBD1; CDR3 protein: CASSFWDRGGYEQYF
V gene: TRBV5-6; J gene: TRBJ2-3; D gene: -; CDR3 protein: CASSYSPGRTDTQYF
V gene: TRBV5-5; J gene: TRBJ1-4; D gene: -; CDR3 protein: CASSLGGRGEKLFF
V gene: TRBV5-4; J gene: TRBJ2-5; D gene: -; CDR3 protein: CASSFLETQYF
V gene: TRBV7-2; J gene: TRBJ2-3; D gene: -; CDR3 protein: CASSLEVGRDTQYF
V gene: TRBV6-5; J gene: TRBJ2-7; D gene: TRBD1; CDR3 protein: CASSYSIWDRRNEQYF
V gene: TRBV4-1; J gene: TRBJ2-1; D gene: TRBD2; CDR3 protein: CASSYEGGGALEQFF
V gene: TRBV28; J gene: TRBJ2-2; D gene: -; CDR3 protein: CASTGAKNTGELFF
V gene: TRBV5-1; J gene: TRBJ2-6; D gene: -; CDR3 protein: CASSPSSSGANVLTF
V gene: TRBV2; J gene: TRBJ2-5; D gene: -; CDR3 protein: CASSVWPGPKETQYF
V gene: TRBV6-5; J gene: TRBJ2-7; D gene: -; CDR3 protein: CASSYSFARSSYEQYF
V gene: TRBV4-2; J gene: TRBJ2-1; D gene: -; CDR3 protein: CASSQAGGRYNEQFF
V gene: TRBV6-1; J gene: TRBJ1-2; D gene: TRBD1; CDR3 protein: CASSEALGQLYLYGYTF
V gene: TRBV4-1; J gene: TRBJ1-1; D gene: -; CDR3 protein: CASSQEGASWGGVGEAFF